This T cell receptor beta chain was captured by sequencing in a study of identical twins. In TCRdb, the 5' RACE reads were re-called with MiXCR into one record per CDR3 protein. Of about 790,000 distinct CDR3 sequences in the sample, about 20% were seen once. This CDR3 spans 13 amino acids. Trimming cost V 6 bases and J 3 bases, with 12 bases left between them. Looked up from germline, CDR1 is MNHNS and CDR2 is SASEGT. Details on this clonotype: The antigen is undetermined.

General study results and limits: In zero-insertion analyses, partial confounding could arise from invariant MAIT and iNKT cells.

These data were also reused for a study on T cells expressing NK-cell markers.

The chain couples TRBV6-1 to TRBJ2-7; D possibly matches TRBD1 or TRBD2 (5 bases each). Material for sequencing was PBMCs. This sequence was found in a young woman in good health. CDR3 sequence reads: CASSRQGDYEQYF. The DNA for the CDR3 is TGTGCCAGCAGCCGCCAGGGAGACTACGAGCAGTACTTC.